This T cell receptor beta chain was observed in a study of cytomegalovirus exposure and HLA in healthy donors (dated by TCRdb to about 2017). Notes on the research overall: An earlier analysis of roughly 500 of the donors reported 276 Gb of sequence data and roughly 100 million unique TCR beta sequences from approximately 180 million T cells. Roughly 290 gigabases of sequencing data and roughly 81 million unique TCR sequences made up an early release that covered fewer than 650 HLA-typed donors. Of the roughly 420 genotyped donors, less than 85% were placed in the genetic ancestry cluster associated with self-reported Caucasian donors. The study was designed to test whether signatures of past pathogen exposure could be identified by cataloging public T cell receptors. The study used immunosequencing to profile the T cell repertoires of approximately 690 subjects and linked those repertoires to cytomegalovirus serostatus. Besides the first cohort of around 700 subjects, a separate validation cohort made up of roughly 120 different subjects was used. To predict cytomegalovirus infection status, the study brought together high-throughput TCR immunosequencing, statistical association of individual TCRs with disease status, and machine learning. To study patterns of TCR occurrence, a later analysis re-analyzed previously published TCR beta repertoires from more than 550 donors and added high-resolution HLA genotyping. The later analysis used no new phenotypic data to find candidate immune exposures, relying instead on TCR beta sequences and their occurrence across donors. To decide whether each TCR beta V gene segment behaved as functional or pseudogenic, an earlier analysis of approximately 600 of the donors relied on high-throughput TCR beta sequencing. Donor age, sex, ethnicity and CMV serostatus were collected together with the repertoire data. A later genetic analysis used genome-wide SNP genotypes for about 65% of the roughly 700 donors, treating that subset as a discovery cohort. Every discovery cohort repertoire had been produced on one sequencing platform. Class I and class II HLA loci were covered by the typing at four-digit resolution. Typing coverage differed by locus: A, B, C, DRB1 and DQB1 were typed in about 620-640 donors, DQA1 in roughly 500, DPA1 in 600 to 610, and DPB1 in approximately 450. About five DR-DQ haplotypes were handled as single units for association and clustering, since linkage in the cohort was strong. Among 398 genotyped donors of the cohort, an average of approximately 220,000 unique TCR beta nucleotide sequences was sequenced per donor, of which about 18% were non-productive.

The cohort consisted of 666 healthy bone marrow donors. At the time of sampling, all cohort members were nominally healthy, though unrecorded immune exposures were likely present. The donor was CMV seronegative and belonged to the group of over 300 seronegative cohort members. A peripheral blood sample was provided by each donor, and peripheral blood mononuclear cells were used for TCR beta sequencing. The Qiagen DNeasy Blood Extraction Kit was used to extract genomic DNA from the blood cell samples. What the work shows at the level of the full study, not this receptor alone: While some public TCRs were present in many individuals, most TCR sequences turned up only very rarely across donors. The presence/absence analyses assumed that sequencing depth was roughly uniform across donors, and that assumption may not be true. The classifier was reported to diagnose cytomegalovirus status with high specificity and sensitivity in both the original cohort and the validation cohort. According to a later analysis, parvovirus B19, influenza, CMV and Epstein-Barr virus appeared linked to several top co-occurrence clusters. The only immune exposure information available for the cohort was CMV serostatus. Correlated functional status among segregating V segments might be attributable to linkage disequilibrium, but an unknown experimental factor could not be ruled out. A few of the identified cytomegalovirus-associated TCR beta chains were confirmed in vitro to be specific for cytomegalovirus antigens. Compared with the roughly 700-donor mean, donors in an Asian-associated ancestry cluster had fewer N-insertions in productive TCRs, according to a later genetic analysis. Only TCR beta chains were sequenced in this cohort, and the absence of alpha or paired-chain data limited detectable features. Some IMGT-functional V segments, including TRBV6-2 and TRBV6-3, could not be told apart with the 87-base-pair reads, so those segments were excluded. Because counts were too low, roughly 16 rarely observed V segments, including chromosome 9 orphons, were left out of the earlier analysis of approximately 500 of the donors. Because HLA typing was unavailable for some donors at each locus, only the typed subset was used in association tests. In the study, roughly 160 TCR beta chains were listed as associated with cytomegalovirus. Specific HLA alleles were associated with 16,951 TCR beta sequences at a false discovery rate of 0.05 in a later analysis. Assigning TCR associations to individual alleles was difficult when HLA alleles, especially DR and DQ, strongly co-occurred. A later genetic analysis associated a missense DCLRE1C variant with V-gene and J-gene trimming of TCR beta chains, and an independent cohort replicated the association. In a later analysis, the rate of TCR association differed among HLA loci, with DRB1 alleles having the most associated TCRs and HLA-C alleles having the fewest. In an earlier analysis of approximately 590 of the donors, most TCR beta V segments appeared in productive rearrangements about 87% or about 30% of the time, broadly matching IMGT annotations. A group of highly shared sequence variants was considered likely to be a technical artifact of the sequencing pipeline. In a later analysis, HLA-associated TCR beta chains were found to be more clonally expanded and to have lower generation probabilities than equally common non-associated chains. The authors suggested that the approach could potentially be generalized to other disease states and immunological phenotypes. A further reported finding was that TCR beta sequences accurately predicted the HLA-A and HLA-B alleles for most subjects in the first cohort. A later analysis found that most CMV-associated TCR beta chains appeared HLA-restricted, with HLA associations seemingly driven largely by CMV exposure.

In the case of this clone: Its specific antigen is unknown. There are no base qualities to consult, and no much larger clone falls within one base.

The junction shows trimming of 4 bases on V and 5 bases on J, and the gene matches do not reach 14 bases of it. CDR1 and CDR2, per the germline V gene, are SGHRS and YFSETQ. Reading from cysteine to phenylalanine, the CDR3 counts 17 amino acids. Just the 51-base CDR3 DNA is kept, in frame starting at base 1. To prepare the library, the immunoSEQ multiplex PCR assay was applied. The multiplex PCR relied on a mix of 60 forward primers for TCR Vbeta segments and 13 reverse primers for TCR Jbeta segments. The CDR3 region of rearranged TCR beta genes was amplified from genomic DNA by a multiplex PCR assay. The amplified TCR beta libraries were sequenced on the Illumina HiSeq System as 87-base-pair reads. In the authors' own workflow: A later analysis tallied 75 million to 85 million unique TCR beta chains across the 666 repertoires, and around 10 million of those chains were shared by two or more donors. Raw reads were error-corrected and collapsed into unique sequences with a nearest-neighbor algorithm that merged closely related sequences to remove PCR and sequencing errors. To assign V, D and J gene segments, CDR3 sequences were aligned to IMGT reference sequences. Each retained sequence needed at least a six-nucleotide match to both a V gene segment and a J gene segment. Rearrangements were called productive when the CDR3 lacked stop codons and stayed in frame with V and J; all others were non-productive. Following IMGT convention, CDR3 was defined as the stretch from the second conserved V-encoded cysteine up to the conserved J-encoded phenylalanine. The earlier analysis of 587 of the donors excluded any sequence lacking an unambiguous match to a single V gene segment. An earlier analysis of 587 of the donors called V segments functional above 56.7% productive rearrangements and segregating when the between-donor standard deviation exceeded 5%. A statistical classification framework was developed to diagnose cytomegalovirus status using the catalog of TCR beta chain sequences. A later analysis assigned V and J genes by comparing TCR nucleotide sequences with IMGT/GENE-DB human TR gene sequences. The TCRdist pipeline was used in a later analysis to assign CDR3 sequences and most-parsimonious VDJ recombination scenarios. In a later analysis, each TCR beta chain was defined by its CDR3 amino acid sequence together with its V-gene family, and reads lacking a unique V-gene family were excluded. As a way to deal with suspected cross-contamination and a sequencing artifact, a later analysis dropped 450 to 600 nucleotide sequences that were highly shared and had low generation probability. In a later analysis, a clonal expansion index was calculated for each public chain from normalized within-repertoire ranks of inferred template counts. In a later analysis, generation probabilities were computed using a VDJ recombination model fitted to out-of-frame rearrangements, and the results were checked against IGoR. A later analysis scored TCR-TCR, TCR-HLA and TCR-CMV co-occurrence with hypergeometric tests, applying a repertoire-size bias correction to TCR pairs. To estimate false discovery rates, a later analysis permuted the HLA or CMV assignments 20 times. In a later analysis, co-occurring TCRs were grouped with DBSCAN, and TCRdist sequence similarity was added when clustering was performed within HLA-allele-positive subsets. Repertoires with fewer than 30,000 or more than 120,000 public chains were left out of co-occurrence clustering, as were a handful of repertoires with anomalous nucleotide sharing. The table comes from immuneACCESS by way of TCRdb, which keeps in-frame sequences with V and J called. Part of the clones is missing from these tables; in studies checked, under half for an unresolved V gene and the rest for unknown reasons. V and J calls and clone size are given by that table; D and trimming were obtained from the DNA. Recorded for this sample are 150,000 to 200,000 clones; less than 85% of them occurred a single time. The ten top clones hold under 5% of the sample.

The sample taken for sequencing was PBMCs. The rearranged segments are TRBV5-1 and TRBJ2-1, with 8 bases in between that match TRBD1. This TCR was sampled from a man younger than 35 in good health and CMV-seronegative. The CDR3 has the sequence CASSPIGLDRDHNEQFF. The DNA sequence follows: TGCGCCAGCAGCCCCATAGGTCTGGACAGGGATCACAATGAGCAGTTCTTC.